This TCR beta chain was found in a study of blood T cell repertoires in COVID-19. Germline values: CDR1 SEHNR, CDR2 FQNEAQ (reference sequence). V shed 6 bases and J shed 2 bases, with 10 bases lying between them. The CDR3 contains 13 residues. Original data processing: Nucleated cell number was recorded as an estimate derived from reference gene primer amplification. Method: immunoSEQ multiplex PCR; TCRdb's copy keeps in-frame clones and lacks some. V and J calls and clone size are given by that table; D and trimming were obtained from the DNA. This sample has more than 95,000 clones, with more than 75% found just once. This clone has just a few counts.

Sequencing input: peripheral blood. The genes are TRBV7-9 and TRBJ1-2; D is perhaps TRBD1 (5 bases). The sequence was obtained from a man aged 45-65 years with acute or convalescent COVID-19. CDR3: CASSIQENYGYTF. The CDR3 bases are TGTGCCAGCAGTATACAGGAGAACTATGGCTACACCTTC.